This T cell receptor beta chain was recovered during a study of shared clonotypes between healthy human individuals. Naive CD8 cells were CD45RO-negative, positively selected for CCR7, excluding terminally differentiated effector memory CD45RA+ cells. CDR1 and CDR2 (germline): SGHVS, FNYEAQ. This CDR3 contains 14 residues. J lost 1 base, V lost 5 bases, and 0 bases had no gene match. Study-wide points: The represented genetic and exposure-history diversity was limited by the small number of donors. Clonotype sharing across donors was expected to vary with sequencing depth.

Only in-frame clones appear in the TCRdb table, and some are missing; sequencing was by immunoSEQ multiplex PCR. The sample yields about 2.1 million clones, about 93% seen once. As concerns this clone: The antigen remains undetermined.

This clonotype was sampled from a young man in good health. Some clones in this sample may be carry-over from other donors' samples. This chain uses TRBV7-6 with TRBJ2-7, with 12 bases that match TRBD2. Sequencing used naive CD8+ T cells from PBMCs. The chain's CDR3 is CASSGLAGSYEQYF. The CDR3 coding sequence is TGTGCCAGCAGCGGACTAGCGGGATCCTACGAGCAGTACTTC.